The 16 T cell receptor beta chains given below trace back to one sample, sequenced in a study of T cell responses to AZD1222 COVID-19 vaccine. Generated by immunoSEQ multiplex PCR, the TCRdb table keeps only in-frame clones and is missing some. The data show 150,000 to 200,000 clones, about 90% seen once. This specimen was peripheral blood, taken on day 0 of MenACWY control vaccination. Receptor source: an adult in good health.

The chain recombines TRBV11-1 with TRBJ2-2; D is perhaps TRBD1 (8 bases). This CDR3 region has 16 residues. The germline CDR1 and CDR2 sequences are SGHAT and FQDESV (reference sequence). Trimming took off 5 bases at V and 6 bases at J, with 19 bases between the two ends. For the CDR3, the DNA is TGTGCCAGCAGCCCAAGCGGGACAGGACTACCCGGGGAGCTGTTTTTT. It yields the protein CASSPSGTGLPGELFF.

This chain uses TRBV11-3 with TRBJ2-1; tentative D call: TRBD1 (6 bases). This CDR3 spans 13 amino acids. V was trimmed by 1 base and J by 6 bases, leaving 7 bases between them. Germline CDR1 SGHNT, CDR2 YENEEA. The CDR3 DNA sequence: TGTGCCAGCAGCTTAGTGACAGGCAATGAGCAGTTCTTC. Encoded protein: CASSLVTGNEQFF.

The chain links TRBV2 to TRBJ2-7, with 8 bases aligning to TRBD2. The CDR3 length is 15 residues. The germline gives CDR1 SNHLY, CDR2 FYNNEI. With V trimmed by 6 bases and J by 0 bases, 7 bases remained unmatched. The DNA of the CDR3 is TGTGCCAGCAGCTTGACTAGCGTCAGCTCCTACGAGCAGTACTTC. This gives the protein CASSLTSVSSYEQYF.

The chain couples TRBV5-1 to TRBJ2-7; 11 nucleotides line up with TRBD2. The CDR3 loop spans 15 amino acids. CDR1 SGHRS and CDR2 YFSETQ come from the germline V gene. J gave up 2 bases and V 4 bases, and 5 bases lay outside the gene matches. The CDR3 loop is CASSLNSGRAYEQYF. The CDR3 DNA follows: TGCGCCAGCAGCCTTAATAGCGGGAGGGCCTACGAGCAGTACTTC.

The J gene is TRBJ1-6, the V gene TRBV9; D uncertain. This CDR3 has 13 amino acids. The V gene lost 2 bases and the J gene lost 8 bases, with 8 bases spanning the gap. Germline assignment: CDR1 SGDLS and CDR2 YYNGEE. The CDR3 spells CASSVNADSPLHF. In DNA, the CDR3 is TGTGCCAGCAGCGTTAACGCGGATTCACCCCTCCACTTT.

This clone showed up just once. This chain connects TRBV9 to TRBJ2-7; D perhaps matches TRBD2 (5 bases). Per the germline V gene, CDR1 is SGDLS and CDR2 is YYNGEE. The CDR3 consists of 14 residues. Deletions cut 4 bases from V and 5 bases from J, with 16 bases between. CDR3 nucleotide sequence: TGTGCCAGCAGCCAACGGTGGGAGAATAACGAGCAGTACTTC. Amino acids: CASSQRWENNEQYF.

The chain recombines TRBV5-1 with TRBJ2-1; 7 positions agree with TRBD2. The V segment lost 4 bases and the J segment 2 bases; nucleotides outside the gene matches: 9. This CDR3 region has 16 residues. CDR1 is SGHRS, CDR2 YFSETQ, per germline. CDR3 nucleotides: TGCGCCAGCAGCAGGATTAGCGGGTTAGCCTACAATGAGCAGTTCTTC. Translating gives CASSRISGLAYNEQFF.

The V and J genes are TRBV5-1 and TRBJ2-3; 7 bases map to TRBD2. Germline V lookup: CDR1 SGHRS, CDR2 YFSETQ. Trimming cost V 0 bases and J 7 bases; bases outside gene matches: 5. CDR3 length: 14 amino acids. CDR3 bases: TGCGCCAGCAGCTTGGATGGGGGAGGGAATACGCAGTATTTT. It specifies CASSLDGGGNTQYF.

CDR3 coding DNA: TGTGCCAGCAGCGTAAGCGGGAGAGAAGACACCGGGGAGCTGTTTTTT. This sequence encodes CASSVSGREDTGELFF. The V gene is TRBV4-2, the J gene TRBJ2-2; TRBD2 matches at 8 bases. Losses at the gene ends were 5 bases for V and 3 bases for J; bases not matched to a gene: 8. The CDR3 runs 16 residues. Per the germline V gene, CDR1 is LGHNA and CDR2 is YNFKEQ.

This chain joins TRBV18 and TRBJ1-5; no reliable D call. V lost 3 bases, J lost 4 bases, and 7 bases lay in between. Germline V lookup: CDR1 KGHSH, CDR2 LQKENI. The CDR3 spans 13 residues. The CDR3 region has the DNA TGTGCCAGCTCACCCGAGCAGAATCAGCCCCAGCATTTT. It is translated as CASSPEQNQPQHF.

The chain joins TRBV6-5 to TRBJ2-1; D remains unclear. The CDR3 runs to 13 residues. The V end lost 4 bases, the J end lost 5 bases, and 9 bases lay between the germline ends. CDR1 and CDR2 from the germline V gene are MNHEY and SVGAGI. The CDR3 coding sequence is TGTGCCAGCAGTTCAAGACTGGACAATGAGCAGTTCTTC. Translation: CASSSRLDNEQFF.

This clone was observed a single time. The V and J genes are TRBV9 and TRBJ1-5; TRBD1 agrees at 8 bases. The CDR3 runs 16 residues. Trimming removed 0 bases from V and 5 bases from J; junction bases left unmatched: 7. Germline V CDR1 and CDR2: SGDLS, YYNGEE. The DNA for the CDR3 is TGTGCCAGCAGCGTAGGTCCAGGGGGCTTGGATCAGCCCCAGCATTTT. Amino acid sequence: CASSVGPGGLDQPQHF.

CDR3: CASSSNRAQGYTF. Here the CDR3 DNA reads TGTGCCAGCAGCTCAAACAGGGCTCAGGGCTACACCTTC. J is TRBJ1-2 and V is TRBV5-4; possible D gene TRBD1, 6 bases. This CDR3 spans 13 amino acids. The germline gives CDR1 SGHNT, CDR2 YYREEE (reference sequence). V was pared by 3 bases and J by 8 bases, with 14 bases between. The full variable domain, with the rest looked up from reference TRBV5-4 and TRBJ1-2, is ETGVTQSPTHLIKTRGQQVTLRCSSQSGHNTVSWYQQALGQGPQFIFQYYREEENGRGNFPPRFSGLQFPNYSSELNVNALELDDSALYLCASSSNRAQGYTFGSGTRLTVV.

V and J are TRBV11-2 and TRBJ1-6, with 7 bases lining up with TRBD1. The ends lost 5 bases at V and 5 bases at J; junction bases unmatched: 12. The CDR3 sequence is 17 residues long. From germline, CDR1 is SGHAT and CDR2 FQNNGV. The CDR3 DNA sequence: TGTGCCAGCAGCCCAAGACAGGGAACTTTAAATAATTCACCCCTCCACTTT. Translated, it gives CASSPRQGTLNNSPLHF. The entire variable domain, with the rest obtained from reference TRBV11-2 and TRBJ1-6, is as follows: EAGVAQSPRYKIIEKRQSVAFWCNPISGHATLYWYQQILGQGPKLLIQFQNNGVVDDSQLPKDRFSAERLKGVDSTLKIQPAKLEDSAVYLCASSPRQGTLNNSPLHFGNGTRLTVT.

The DNA of the CDR3 is TGTGCCAGCACCTCCTGGGCTAGCGAGAACCGAAGGGTTTCCACAGATACGCAGTATTTT. Protein sequence: CASTSWASENRRVSTDTQYF. The chain couples TRBV7-6 to TRBJ2-3; D is possibly TRBD2 (6 bases). Germline V gene lookup returns CDR1 SGHVS and CDR2 FNYEAQ. The CDR3 spans 20 residues. The V end was cut by 7 bases, the J end by 2 bases, with 31 bases between.

This rearrangement joins TRBV28 to TRBJ1-4; D remains ambiguous. CDR1 is MDHEN, CDR2 SYDVKM, per germline. V was pared by 7 bases and J by 8 bases, with 17 bases between. CDR3 length: 14 amino acids. CDR3 in amino acids: CASTPTRIGEKLFF. The CDR3 nucleotides read TGTGCCAGCACCCCCACCCGGATCGGGGAAAAACTGTTTTTT. Together with reference TRBV28 and TRBJ1-4, the CDR3 gives the full variable domain: DVKVTQSSRYLVKRTGEKVFLECVQDMDHENMFWYRQDPGLGLRLIYFSYDVKMKEKGDIPEGYSVSREKKERFSLILESASTNQTSMYLCASTPTRIGEKLFFGSGTQLSVL.